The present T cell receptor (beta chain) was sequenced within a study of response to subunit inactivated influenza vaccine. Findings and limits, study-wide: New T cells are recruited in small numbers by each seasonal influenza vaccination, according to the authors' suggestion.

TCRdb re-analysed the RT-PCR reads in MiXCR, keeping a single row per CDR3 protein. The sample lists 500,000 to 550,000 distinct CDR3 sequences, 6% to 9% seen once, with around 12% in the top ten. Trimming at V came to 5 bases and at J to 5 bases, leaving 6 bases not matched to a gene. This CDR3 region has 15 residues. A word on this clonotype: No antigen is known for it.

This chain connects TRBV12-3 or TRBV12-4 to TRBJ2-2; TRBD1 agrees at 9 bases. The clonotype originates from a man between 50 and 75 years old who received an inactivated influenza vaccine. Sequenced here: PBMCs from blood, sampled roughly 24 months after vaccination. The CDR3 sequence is CASSPRTGETGELFF. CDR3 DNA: TGTGCCAGCAGTCCCCGGACAGGGGAGACCGGGGAGCTGTTTTTT.